Listed below are T cell receptor beta chains from one sample, sequenced in a study of response to subunit inactivated influenza vaccine. TCRdb independently ran MiXCR on the RT-PCR reads; one entry per CDR3 protein. The table lists approximately 500,000 distinct CDR3 sequences, roughly 13% of them singletons. The sequenced sample was PBMCs from blood, obtained about 6 weeks after vaccination. The receptors here all came from a man between 50 and 59 years old who received an inactivated influenza vaccine. Each CDR3 is given without its conserved first and last residue. Rows give clone size only sometimes, using once, few, many, or a class for an expanded clone.

. TRBV4-3 ASSQDPEGASYEQY
. TRBV20-1 SARDTSGTSTDTQY
few TRBV20-1 SASRGLHTDTQY
. TRBV2 ASRARTEFYEQY
. TRBV11-2 ASSWDWTGGFSNQPQH
many TRBV12-3/TRBV12-4 ASSWTSGNQETQY
few TRBV7-9 ASSTRTGWDSGELF
many TRBV7-9 ASRGVDNPGNEQF
few TRBV10-3 AISPAREDTQY
once TRBV5-5 ASSQGSVTGELF
many TRBV28 ASSFKGNGYT
few TRBV5-1 ASTRTELDANTGELF
. TRBV7-2 ASSLERQGTVLT
. TRBV29-1 SVRTGQGPREQY
few TRBV4-3 ASSQDPGGINTIY
. TRBV28 ASRFSGQETQY
. TRBV7-2 ASSLNMGGPEQY
medium-sized TRBV28 ASSRGLTSYEQY
many TRBV4-3 ASSQDPHPTGGNTIY
few TRBV5-1 ASSLADSSGYT
many TRBV11-2 ASSSLEGLAREQY
. TRBV11-2 ASSLLGGAPQF
few TRBV6-2/TRBV6-3 ASSVLEIGELF
few TRBV6-2/TRBV6-3 ASSRGEGHGYT
. TRBV6-2/TRBV6-3 ASRRRTGLAGYNEQF
. TRBV25-1 SSRGLAGTYEQY
. TRBV20-1 SAPVGTVLYGYT
many TRBV9 ASSVRDRGNTIY
many TRBV7-9 ASSLVARGYEQY
. TRBV6-2/TRBV6-3 ASNKGGSGYEQY
. TRBV25-1 ASSEPTGFGNTIY
many TRBV7-2 ASSRSLGSFADTQY
. TRBV5-1 ASSLDGQGAKGYT
many TRBV12-3/TRBV12-4 ASKAGSSSGANVLT
. TRBV7-9 ASSLVQWDTPYEQY
. TRBV5-1 ASSLGDRTSGVSEQF
few TRBV7-8 ASSSRAVGMGSYEQY
. TRBV28 ASSLLVNQPQH
few TRBV12-2 ASRASHTAGGLNEQF
. TRBV20-1 SAVHRVELF
many TRBV7-2 ASSPGRNTEAF
few TRBV3-1 ASSQLGGTGANNEQF
many TRBV6-1 ASRIKTSGTVREQF
. TRBV6-2/TRBV6-3 ASSYRGQGTYEQY
. TRBV20-1 SASEGVLRSDTQY
few TRBV12-3/TRBV12-4 AKRAGYT
few TRBV7-2 ASSPRDGNYGYT
few TRBV7-9 ASSLAVNEQF
many TRBV5-1 ASSTDSVETQY
many TRBV29-1 SVEGPAIGSTGELF